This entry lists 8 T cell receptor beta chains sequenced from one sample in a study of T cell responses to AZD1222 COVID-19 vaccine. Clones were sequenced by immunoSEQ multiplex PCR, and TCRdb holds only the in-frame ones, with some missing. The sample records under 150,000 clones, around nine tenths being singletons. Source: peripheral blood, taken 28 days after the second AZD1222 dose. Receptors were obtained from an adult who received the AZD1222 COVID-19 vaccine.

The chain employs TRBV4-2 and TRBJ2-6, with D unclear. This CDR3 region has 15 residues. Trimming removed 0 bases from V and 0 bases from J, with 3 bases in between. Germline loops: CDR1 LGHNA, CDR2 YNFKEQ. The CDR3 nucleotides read TGTGCCAGCAGCCAAGAGGGCTCTGGGGCCAACGTCCTGACTTTC. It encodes CASSQEGSGANVLTF.

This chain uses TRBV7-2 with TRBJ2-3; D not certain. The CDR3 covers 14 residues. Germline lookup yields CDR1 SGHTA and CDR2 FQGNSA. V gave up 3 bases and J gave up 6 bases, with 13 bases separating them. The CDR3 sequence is CASSLASPPDTQYF. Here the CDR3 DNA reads TGTGCCAGCAGCTTGGCTTCTCCCCCGGATACGCAGTATTTT. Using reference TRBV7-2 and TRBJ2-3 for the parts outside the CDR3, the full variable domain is GAGVSQSPSNKVTEKGKDVELRCDPISGHTALYWYRQSLGQGLEFLIYFQGNSAPDKSGLPSDRFSAERTGGSVSTLTIQRTQQEDSAVYLCASSLASPPDTQYFGPGTRLTVL.

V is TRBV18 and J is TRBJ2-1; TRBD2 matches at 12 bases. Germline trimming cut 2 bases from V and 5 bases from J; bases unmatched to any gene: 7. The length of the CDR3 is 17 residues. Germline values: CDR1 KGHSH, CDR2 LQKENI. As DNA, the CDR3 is TGTGCCAGCTCACCAAGACAGACTAGCGGGGGACACAATGAGCAGTTCTTC. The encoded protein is CASSPRQTSGGHNEQFF.

The CDR3 bases are TGTGCCAGCAGCGCCCGATTAGGGGCTTCACCGCCCCAGCATTTT. This encodes CASSARLGASPPQHF. The chain has TRBV7-2 and TRBJ1-5, with D maybe TRBD1 (5 bases). CDR1 and CDR2 from the germline V gene are SGHTA and FQGNSA. The CDR3 has 15 amino acids. Trimming removed 5 bases at V and 9 bases at J, with 20 bases between.

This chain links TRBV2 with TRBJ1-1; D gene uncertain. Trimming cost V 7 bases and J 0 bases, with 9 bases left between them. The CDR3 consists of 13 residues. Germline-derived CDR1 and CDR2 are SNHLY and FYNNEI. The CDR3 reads CASTSEVNTEAFF. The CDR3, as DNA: TGTGCCAGCACCTCCGAGGTGAACACTGAAGCTTTCTTT.

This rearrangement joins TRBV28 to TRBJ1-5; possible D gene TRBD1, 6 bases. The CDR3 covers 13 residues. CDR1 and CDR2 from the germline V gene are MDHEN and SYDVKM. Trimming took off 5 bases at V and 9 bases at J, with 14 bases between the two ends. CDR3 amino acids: CASSRRRGAPQHF. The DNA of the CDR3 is TGTGCCAGCAGTCGCCGTCGGGGGGCGCCCCAGCATTTT.

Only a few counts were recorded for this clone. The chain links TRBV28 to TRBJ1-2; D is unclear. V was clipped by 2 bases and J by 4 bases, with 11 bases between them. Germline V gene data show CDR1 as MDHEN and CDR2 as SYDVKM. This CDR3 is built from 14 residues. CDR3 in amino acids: CASSLGVGSYGYTF. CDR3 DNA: TGTGCCAGCAGTTTAGGTGTAGGGAGCTATGGCTACACCTTC.

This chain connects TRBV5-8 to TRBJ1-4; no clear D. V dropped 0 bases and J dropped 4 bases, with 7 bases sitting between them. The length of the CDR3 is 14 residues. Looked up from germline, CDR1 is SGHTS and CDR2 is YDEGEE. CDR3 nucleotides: TGTGCCAGCAGCTTGGGCAGATATAATGAAAAACTGTTTTTT. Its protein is CASSLGRYNEKLFF.